Given below is one TCR beta chain in context. What it recognizes is unknown. The source of the sample is a study of cytomegalovirus exposure and HLA in healthy donors. Primers for the PCR totalled 60 Vbeta and 13 Jbeta. Assay: immunoSEQ multiplex PCR; the TCRdb copy retains only in-frame clones and omits some. The sample has around 200,000 clones, almost 85% seen once. Though probably carrying unrecorded immune exposures, donors were nominally healthy at sampling. Study results and caveats: Published work reported that the classifier diagnosed cytomegalovirus status with high specificity and sensitivity. A later analysis linked a missense DCLRE1C variant to TCR beta V- and J-gene trimming.

The V and J ends lost 3 bases and 3 bases respectively, with 20 bases between them. This CDR3 contains 16 residues. The V gene's germline CDR1 is GTSNPN and CDR2 SVGIG (reference sequence). The V gene is TRBV30, the J gene TRBJ1-2; D might be TRBD1 (6 bases). Source material: PBMCs. This TCR came from a woman in her fifties or sixties in good health and CMV-seronegative. The CDR3 coding sequence is TGTGCCTGGAGACCTCAACAGGGTCTAAGGTACTATGGCTACACCTTC. Translated, it gives CAWRPQQGLRYYGYTF.